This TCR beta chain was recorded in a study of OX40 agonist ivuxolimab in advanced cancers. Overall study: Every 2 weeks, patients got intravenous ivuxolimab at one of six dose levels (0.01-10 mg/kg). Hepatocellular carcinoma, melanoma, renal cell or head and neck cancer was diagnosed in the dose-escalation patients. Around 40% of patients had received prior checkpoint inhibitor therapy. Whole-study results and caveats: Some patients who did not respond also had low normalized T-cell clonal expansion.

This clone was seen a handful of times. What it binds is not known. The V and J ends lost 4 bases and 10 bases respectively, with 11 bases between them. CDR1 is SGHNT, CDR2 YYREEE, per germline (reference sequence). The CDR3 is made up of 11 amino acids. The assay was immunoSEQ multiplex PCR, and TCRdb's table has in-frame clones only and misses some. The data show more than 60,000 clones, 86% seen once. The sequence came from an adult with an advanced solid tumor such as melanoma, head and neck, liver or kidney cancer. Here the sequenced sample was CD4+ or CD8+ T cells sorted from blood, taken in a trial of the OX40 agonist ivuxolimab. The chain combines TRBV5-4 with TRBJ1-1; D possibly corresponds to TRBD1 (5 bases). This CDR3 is CASSDRQRAFF. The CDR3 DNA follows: TGTGCCAGCAGCGACCGACAGAGAGCTTTCTTT.